This TCR beta chain stems from a study of blood T cell repertoires in COVID-19. Here immunoSEQ multiplex PCR was the method, and the copy in TCRdb shows in-frame clones only, minus some. The profile covers 200,000 to 250,000 clones, with 75% to 85% appearing a single time and about 1.3% taken by the ten largest. From germline, CDR1 is SGHRS and CDR2 YFSETQ. This CDR3 region has 15 residues. V dropped 4 bases and J dropped 6 bases, with 17 bases sitting between them. J is TRBJ2-1 and V is TRBV5-1; D is perhaps TRBD2 (5 bases). The sample was peripheral blood. This receptor was obtained from a woman aged 25 to 45 with COVID-19, enrolled during active disease. CDR3 loop: CASSPLSGNSNEQFF. The CDR3 region has the DNA TGCGCCAGCAGCCCCTTATCCGGGAACAGCAATGAGCAGTTCTTC. Full variable domain (outside the CDR3, taken from reference TRBV5-1 and TRBJ2-1): KAGVTQTPRYLIKTRGQQVTLSCSPISGHRSVSWYQQTPGQGLQFLFEYFSETQRNKGNFPGRFSGRQFSNSRSEMNVSTLELGDSALYLCASSPLSGNSNEQFFGPGTRLTVL.